A selection of T cell receptor beta chains follows, all from one sample in a study of blood T cell repertoires in COVID-19. This table comes from immunoSEQ multiplex PCR, and its TCRdb copy is limited to in-frame clones, with some not included. This table holds 90,000 to 150,000 clones, roughly 76% found once. Source material: peripheral blood. The source is a human donor in a cohort sampled during active COVID-19. CDR3s include the opening cysteine and the closing phenylalanine or tryptophan. D genes are given only for firm matches. Not all rows give a size; the values are once, few, many and, for expanded clones, a class.

V	J	size	D	CDR3	DNA
TRBV10-3	TRBJ2-3	NA	NA	CAISETTNTQYF	TGTGCCATCAGTGAGACGACAAATACGCAGTATTTT
TRBV24-1	TRBJ2-3	once	NA	CATSDQGNTDTQYF	TGTGCCACCAGTGATCAGGGAAACACAGATACGCAGTATTTT
TRBV5-6	TRBJ1-1	NA	TRBD1	CASERGQQNTEAFF	TGTGCCTCCGAACGGGGACAGCAGAACACTGAAGCTTTCTTT
TRBV6-5	TRBJ2-7	NA	TRBD2	CASSGGDSGYEQYF	TGTGCCAGTAGCGGGGGTGACAGCGGATACGAGCAGTACTTC
TRBV2	TRBJ2-7	few	TRBD1	CASTRQGAYEQYF	TGTGCCAGTACACGACAGGGAGCCTACGAGCAGTACTTC
TRBV30	TRBJ1-5	NA	NA	CAWSVGGGNQPQHF	TGTGCCTGGAGCGTGGGGGGAGGTAATCAGCCCCAGCATTTT
TRBV30	TRBJ2-5	NA	TRBD2	CAWSGGGGQGETQYF	TGTGCCTGGAGTGGGGGCGGGGGGCAGGGAGAGACCCAGTACTTC
TRBV2	TRBJ1-5	NA	NA	CASKMTEYSNQPQHF	TGTGCCAGCAAGATGACAGAGTATAGCAATCAGCCCCAGCATTTT
TRBV27	TRBJ1-2	NA	TRBD1	CASSPDRVGSYGYTF	TGTGCCAGCAGCCCGGACAGGGTTGGTAGCTATGGCTACACCTTC
TRBV5-6	TRBJ1-3	NA	NA	CASSLWGPGNTIYF	TGTGCCAGCAGCTTGTGGGGGCCAGGAAACACCATATATTTT
TRBV9	TRBJ1-5	few	TRBD1	CASGTGTQPQHF	TGTGCCAGTGGGACAGGGACCCAGCCCCAGCATTTT